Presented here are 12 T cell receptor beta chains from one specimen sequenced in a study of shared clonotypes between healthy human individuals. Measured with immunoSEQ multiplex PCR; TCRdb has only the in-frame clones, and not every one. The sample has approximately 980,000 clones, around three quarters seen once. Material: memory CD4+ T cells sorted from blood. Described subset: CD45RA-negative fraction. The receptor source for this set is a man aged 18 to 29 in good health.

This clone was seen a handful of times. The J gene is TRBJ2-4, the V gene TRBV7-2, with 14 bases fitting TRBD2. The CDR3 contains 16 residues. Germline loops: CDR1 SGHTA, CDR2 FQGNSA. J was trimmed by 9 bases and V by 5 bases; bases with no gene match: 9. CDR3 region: CASSPGTSGSGSIQYF. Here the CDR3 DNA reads TGTGCCAGCAGCCCCGGGACTAGCGGGAGTGGGAGCATTCAGTACTTC.

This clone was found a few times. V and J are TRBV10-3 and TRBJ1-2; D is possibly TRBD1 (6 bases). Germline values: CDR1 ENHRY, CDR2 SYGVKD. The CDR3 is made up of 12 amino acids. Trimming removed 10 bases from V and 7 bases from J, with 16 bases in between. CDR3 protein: CATRNRDAGYTF. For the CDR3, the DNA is TGTGCCACCAGGAACAGGGACGCTGGCTACACCTTC.

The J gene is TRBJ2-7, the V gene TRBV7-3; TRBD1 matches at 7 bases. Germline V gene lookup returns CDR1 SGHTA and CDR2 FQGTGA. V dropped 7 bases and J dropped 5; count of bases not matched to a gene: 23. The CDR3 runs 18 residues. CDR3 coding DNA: TGTGCCAGCAACAAAGACAGGGATTGGACAAGGGGCATTCACGAGCAGTACTTC. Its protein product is CASNKDRDWTRGIHEQYF.

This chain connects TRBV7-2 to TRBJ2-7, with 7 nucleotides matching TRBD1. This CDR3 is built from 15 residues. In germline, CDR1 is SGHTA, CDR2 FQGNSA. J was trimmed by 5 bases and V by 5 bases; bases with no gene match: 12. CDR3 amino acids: CASSQLGGGLDEQYF. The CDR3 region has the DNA TGTGCCAGCAGCCAACTAGGGGGCGGGTTGGACGAGCAGTACTTC.

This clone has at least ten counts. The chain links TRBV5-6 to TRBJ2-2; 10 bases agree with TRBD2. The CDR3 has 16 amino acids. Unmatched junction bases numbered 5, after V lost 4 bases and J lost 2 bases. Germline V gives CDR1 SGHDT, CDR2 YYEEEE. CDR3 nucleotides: TGTGCCAGCAGCGAGAGCGGGAGGGTTAACACCGGGGAGCTGTTTTTT. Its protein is CASSESGRVNTGELFF.

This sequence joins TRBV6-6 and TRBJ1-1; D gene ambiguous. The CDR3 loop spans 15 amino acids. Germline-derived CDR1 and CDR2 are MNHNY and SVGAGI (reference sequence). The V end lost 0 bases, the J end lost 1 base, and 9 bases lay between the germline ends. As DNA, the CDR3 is TGTGCCAGCAGTTACTCCCCGGCGGGGAACACTGAAGCTTTCTTT. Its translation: CASSYSPAGNTEAFF.

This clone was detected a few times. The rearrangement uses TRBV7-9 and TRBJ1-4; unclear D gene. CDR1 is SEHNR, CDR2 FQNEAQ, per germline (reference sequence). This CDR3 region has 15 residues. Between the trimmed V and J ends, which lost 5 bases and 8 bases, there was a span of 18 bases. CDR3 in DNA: TGTGCCAGCAGCCTCTCGGAGGGCCGGGAAGAAAAACTGTTTTTT. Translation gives CASSLSEGREEKLFF.

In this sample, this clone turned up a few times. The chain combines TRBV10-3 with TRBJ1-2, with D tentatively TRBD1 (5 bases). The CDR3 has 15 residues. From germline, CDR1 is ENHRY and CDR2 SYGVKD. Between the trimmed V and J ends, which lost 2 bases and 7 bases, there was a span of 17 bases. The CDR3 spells CAISEALEGIGGYTF. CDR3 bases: TGTGCCATCAGTGAGGCACTGGAGGGGATAGGTGGCTACACCTTC.

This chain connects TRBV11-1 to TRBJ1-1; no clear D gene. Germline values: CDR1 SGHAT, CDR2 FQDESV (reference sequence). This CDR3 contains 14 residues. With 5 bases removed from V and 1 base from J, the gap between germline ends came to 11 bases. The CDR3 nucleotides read TGTGCCAGCAGCCCCGGCGGACCGAACACTGAAGCTTTCTTT. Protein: CASSPGGPNTEAFF.

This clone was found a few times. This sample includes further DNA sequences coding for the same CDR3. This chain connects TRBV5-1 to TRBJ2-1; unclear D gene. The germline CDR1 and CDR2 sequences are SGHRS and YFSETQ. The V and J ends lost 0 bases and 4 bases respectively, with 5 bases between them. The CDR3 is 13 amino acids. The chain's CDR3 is CASSLGAYNEQFF. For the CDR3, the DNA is TGCGCCAGCAGCTTGGGCGCTTACAATGAGCAGTTCTTC.

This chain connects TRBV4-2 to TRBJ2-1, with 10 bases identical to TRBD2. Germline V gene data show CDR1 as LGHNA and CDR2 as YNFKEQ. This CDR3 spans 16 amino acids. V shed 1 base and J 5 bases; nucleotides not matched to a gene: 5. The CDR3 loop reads CASSQGIAGGNNEQFF. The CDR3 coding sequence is TGTGCCAGCAGCCAAGGAATAGCGGGGGGAAACAATGAGCAGTTCTTC.

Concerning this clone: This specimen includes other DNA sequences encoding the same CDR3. CDR3: CASSTTGGNTEAFF. CDR3 nucleotide sequence: TGCGCCAGCAGCACGACAGGGGGGAACACTGAAGCTTTCTTT. The rearrangement joins TRBV5-1 to TRBJ1-1; 9 bases align to TRBD1. V shed 4 bases, J shed 1 base, and the junction held 2 bases outside the gene matches. This CDR3 contains 14 residues. Germline CDR1 reads SGHRS; CDR2 reads YFSETQ.